This T cell receptor beta chain was obtained from a study of T cell repertoires in ileal Crohn's disease. Background on the study: Surgery for a complication: stricturing in about 61%, penetrating in roughly 40%.

Sequencing was performed with immunoSEQ multiplex PCR; in TCRdb, only in-frame clones are kept and a portion is missing. The table has over 10,000 clones, about four fifths seen once. CDR3 length: 16 residues. Trimming cost V 4 bases and J 3 bases; bases outside gene matches: 5. The germline gives CDR1 SGHTS, CDR2 YDEGEE. The sample's time point: neoterminal ileum biopsy at postoperative endoscopy, about 6 months after surgery. The origin of this receptor is an adult with Crohn's disease. The rearrangement uses TRBV5-8 and TRBJ1-5; TRBD1 matches at 12 bases. Sequencing was done on a sample of ileal tissue. Here the CDR3 reads CASSRGTGGLNQPQHF. The CDR3 region has the DNA TGTGCCAGCAGCAGGGGGACAGGGGGCCTCAATCAGCCCCAGCATTTT. The variable domain in full, with the rest retrieved from reference TRBV5-8 and TRBJ1-5, is EAGVTQSPTHLIKTRGQQATLRCSPISGHTSVYWYQQALGLGLQFLLWYDEGEERNRGNFPPRFSGRQFPNYSSELNVNALELEDSALYLCASSRGTGGLNQPQHFGDGTRLSIL.